These T cell receptor beta chains were read from a single sample in a study of metastatic and nonmetastatic thyroid tumors. TCRdb re-called clones via MiXCR from the PCR reads. The sample carries tens of thousands of clones, about 30% recorded once. Sequenced material: blood. Every receptor here comes from a female donor with papillary thyroid cancer or a benign thyroid nodule (not recorded which). Some clones in this sample may be carry-over from other donors' samples. Both conserved end residues are part of each CDR3. The D gene is left open where the match is weak. For some rows the clone size is stated as once, few or many, or as a class when expanded; others skip it.

clone_size j_call d_call v_call cdr3_nt cdr3_aa
. TRBJ2-7 TRBD2 TRBV11-2 TGTGCCAGCAGCTTAGGTGGCGGTAGCGGGAGGGCCTCATGTGAGCAGTACTTC CASSLGGGSGRASCEQYF
. TRBJ1-3 . TRBV13 TGTGCCAGCAGTTCTTACAGCGATACCACTGGAAACACCATATATTTT CASSSYSDTTGNTIYF
many TRBJ2-2 . TRBV6-4 TGTGCCAGCAGTGTCGCACAGGGCCCGAACACCGGGGAGCTGTTTTTT CASSVAQGPNTGELFF
many TRBJ2-7 . TRBV6-1 TGTGCCAGCAACCTAGACAGTGTAGGGTACGAGCAGTACTTC CASNLDSVGYEQYF
. TRBJ2-2 TRBD1 TRBV5-1 TGCGCCAGCAGCTTGGGCCTTAGACAGGGGGCCGGGGAGCTGTTTTTT CASSLGLRQGAGELFF
many TRBJ2-2 . TRBV5-8 TGTGCCAGCAGGCCACGGCGTAGTGGGGAGCTGTTTTTT CASRPRRSGELFF
many TRBJ1-3 . TRBV6-1 TGTGCCAGCAGTCCGTCAGAATCTGGAAACACCATATATTTT CASSPSESGNTIYF
medium-sized TRBJ2-1 TRBD2 TRBV5-1 TGCGCCAGCAGCGTGGGATTGACTAGCGGGATAAATGAGCAGTTCTTC CASSVGLTSGINEQFF
many TRBJ1-4 TRBD1 TRBV7-9 TGTGCCAGCAGCTTCCGCGGACAGGGGGTTAGAGCTAATGAAAAACTGTTTTTT CASSFRGQGVRANEKLFF
many TRBJ1-1 . TRBV11-2 TGTGCCAGCAGCTTACTCAGAAACACTGAAGCTTTCTTT CASSLLRNTEAFF
many TRBJ2-7 TRBD2 TRBV6-6 TGTGCCAGCAGTTACTCGCCTAGCGGGAGGGCCCTGATTAGGTCCTACGAGCAGTACTTC CASSYSPSGRALIRSYEQYF
. TRBJ1-6 TRBD1 TRBV30 TGTGCCGGGGACAGGGGAGATTCACCCCTCCACTTT CAGDRGDSPLHF
. TRBJ1-1 . TRBV7-8 TGTGCCAGCAGCTGGCCCCGGGGGGAAGCTTTCTTT CASSWPRGEAFF
many TRBJ2-6 TRBD2 TRBV6-2/TRBV6-3 TGTGCCAGCAGTTACGCTAGCGGGAGCGGGGCCAACGTCCTGACTTTC CASSYASGSGANVLTF
. TRBJ2-1 . TRBV27 TGTGCTCGCAGTTTAAACTTCCTAAACTACAATGAGCAGTTCTTC CARSLNFLNYNEQFF
many TRBJ1-6 TRBD1 TRBV28 TGTGCCAGCCATAGACAGGGGGCTGTTTATTCACCCCTCCACTTT CASHRQGAVYSPLHF
. TRBJ2-2 . TRBV11-3 TGTGCCAGCAGCCGCATATCCACCGGGGAGCTGTTTTTT CASSRISTGELFF
few TRBJ2-7 . TRBV6-2/TRBV6-3 TGTGCCAGCATCCGATCTTCCAGGGTGGACGAGCAGTACTTC CASIRSSRVDEQYF
many TRBJ2-5 . TRBV28 TGTGCCAGCAGTTTCATGGAGACCCAGTACTTC CASSFMETQYF
many TRBJ2-2 TRBD2 TRBV4-3 TGCGCCAGCAGCCAAGATTCCTTAGCGGGGGTAAACACCGGGGAGCTGTTTTTT CASSQDSLAGVNTGELFF
many TRBJ2-7 . TRBV28 TGTGCCAGTTCTGCGACGGGGACGATGGGGACCTACGAGCAGTACTTC CASSATGTMGTYEQYF
few TRBJ1-3 TRBD1 TRBV10-3 TGTGCCATCAGTGTCCAGGTGGGACAGCAAAACACCATATATTTT CAISVQVGQQNTIYF
. TRBJ1-1 . TRBV25-1 TGTGCCAGCAGTGAACCAGTTGAAGCTTTCTTT CASSEPVEAFF
. TRBJ1-1 . TRBV18 TGTGCCAGATCCCAGGTACAGAACACTGAAGCTTTCTTT CARSQVQNTEAFF
. TRBJ2-4 TRBD1 TRBV5-1 TGCGCCAGCAGCCTAACAGGGGACACAAACATTCAGTACTTC CASSLTGDTNIQYF
many TRBJ2-3 . TRBV13 TGTGCCAGCAGCTCCAGAAGGTTCGGGACAGATACGCAGTATTTT CASSSRRFGTDTQYF
. TRBJ2-1 TRBD2 TRBV10-3 TGTGCCATCAGGAAAGCGGGAGATAATGGGGAGCAGTTCTTC CAIRKAGDNGEQFF
many TRBJ2-2 . TRBV7-8 TGTGCCAGCAGCTTAACCATCACCGGGGAGCTGTTTTTT CASSLTITGELFF
many TRBJ2-1 TRBD2 TRBV5-6 TGTGCCAGCAGCTTGGCTCTAGCGGGATTCAATGAGCAGTTCTTC CASSLALAGFNEQFF
many TRBJ1-2 . TRBV6-2/TRBV6-3 TGTGCCAGCAGTGGGATGAGTGGCTACACCTTC CASSGMSGYTF
many TRBJ2-3 TRBD2 TRBV6-2/TRBV6-3 TGTGCCAGCAGTTACTCTTCCCGGGCGGCTAGCGGGAACACAGATACGCAGTATTTT CASSYSSRAASGNTDTQYF
many TRBJ1-5 . TRBV9 TGTGCCAGCAGCAACGGGGGGTTTGGTCAGCCCCAGCATTTT CASSNGGFGQPQHF